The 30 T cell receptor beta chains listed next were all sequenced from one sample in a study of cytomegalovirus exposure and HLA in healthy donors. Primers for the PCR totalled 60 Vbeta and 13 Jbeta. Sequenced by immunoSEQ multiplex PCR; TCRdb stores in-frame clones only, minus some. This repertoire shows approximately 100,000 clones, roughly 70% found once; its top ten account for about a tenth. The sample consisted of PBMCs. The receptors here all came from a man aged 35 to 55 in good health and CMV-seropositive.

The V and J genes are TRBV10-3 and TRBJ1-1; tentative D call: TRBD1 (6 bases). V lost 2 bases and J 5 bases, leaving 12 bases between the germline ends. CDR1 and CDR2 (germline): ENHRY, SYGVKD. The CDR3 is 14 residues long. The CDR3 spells CAISEGTRGTEAFF. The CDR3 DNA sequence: TGTGCCATCAGTGAGGGAACGAGGGGGACTGAAGCTTTCTTT.

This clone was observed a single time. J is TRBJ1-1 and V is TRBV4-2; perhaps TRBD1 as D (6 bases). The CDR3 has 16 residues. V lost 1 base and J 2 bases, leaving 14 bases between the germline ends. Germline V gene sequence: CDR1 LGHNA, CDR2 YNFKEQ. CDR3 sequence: CASSQGGGRGNTEAFF. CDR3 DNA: TGTGCCAGCAGCCAAGGGGGGGGGCGAGGAAACACTGAAGCTTTCTTT.

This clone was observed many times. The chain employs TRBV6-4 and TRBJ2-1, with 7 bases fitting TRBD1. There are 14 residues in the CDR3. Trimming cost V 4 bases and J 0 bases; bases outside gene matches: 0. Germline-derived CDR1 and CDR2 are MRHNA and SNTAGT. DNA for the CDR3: TGTGCCAGCAGTGCAGGGGGCTCCTACAATGAGCAGTTCTTC. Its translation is CASSAGGSYNEQFF.

CDR3 residues: CASSSGQGVSTEAFF. As DNA, the CDR3 is TGTGCCAGCAGCTCAGGACAGGGTGTCAGCACTGAAGCTTTCTTT. The chain joins TRBV7-3 to TRBJ1-1; 8 bases agree with TRBD1. Germline CDR1 and CDR2: SGHTA and FQGTGA. The V segment lost 4 bases and the J segment 4 bases; nucleotides outside the gene matches: 8. This CDR3 region has 15 residues.

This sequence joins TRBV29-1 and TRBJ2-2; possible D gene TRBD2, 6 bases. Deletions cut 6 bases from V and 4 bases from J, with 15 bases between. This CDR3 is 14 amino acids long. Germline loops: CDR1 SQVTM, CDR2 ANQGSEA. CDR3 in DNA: TGCAGCGTGGTACCGGGACTTACCACCGGGGAGCTGTTTTTT. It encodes CSVVPGLTTGELFF.

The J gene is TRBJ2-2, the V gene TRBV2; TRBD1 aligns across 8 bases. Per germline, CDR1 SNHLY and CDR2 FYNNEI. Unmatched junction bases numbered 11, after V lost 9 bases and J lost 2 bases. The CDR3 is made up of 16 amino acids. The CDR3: CARLIKGQGNTGELFF. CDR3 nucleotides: TGTGCCAGACTCATTAAAGGACAGGGCAACACCGGGGAGCTGTTTTTT.

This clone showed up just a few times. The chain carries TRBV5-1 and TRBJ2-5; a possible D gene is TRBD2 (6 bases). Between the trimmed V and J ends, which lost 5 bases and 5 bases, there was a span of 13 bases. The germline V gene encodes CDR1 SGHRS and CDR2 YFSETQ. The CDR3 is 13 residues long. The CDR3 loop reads CASREGARETQYF. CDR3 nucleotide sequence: TGCGCCAGCAGGGAGGGCGCCCGGGAGACCCAGTACTTC.

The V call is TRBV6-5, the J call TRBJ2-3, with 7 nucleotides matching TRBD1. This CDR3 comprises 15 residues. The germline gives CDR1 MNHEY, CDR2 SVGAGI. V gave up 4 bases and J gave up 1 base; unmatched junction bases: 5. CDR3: CASSLQGWGTDTQYF. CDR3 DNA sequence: TGTGCCAGCAGTTTACAGGGGTGGGGCACAGATACGCAGTATTTT.

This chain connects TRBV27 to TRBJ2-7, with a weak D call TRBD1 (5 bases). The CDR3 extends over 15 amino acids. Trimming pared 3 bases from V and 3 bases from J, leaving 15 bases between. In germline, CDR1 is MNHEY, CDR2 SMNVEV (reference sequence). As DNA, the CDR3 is TGTGCCAGCAGTTTGATTGGGGCAGACCTCTACGAGCAGTACTTC. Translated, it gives CASSLIGADLYEQYF.

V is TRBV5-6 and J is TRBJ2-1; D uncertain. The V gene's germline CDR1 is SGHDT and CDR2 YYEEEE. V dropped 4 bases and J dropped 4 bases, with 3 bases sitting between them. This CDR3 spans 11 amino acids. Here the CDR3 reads CASSTYNEQFF. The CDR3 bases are TGTGCCAGCAGCACTTACAATGAGCAGTTCTTC.

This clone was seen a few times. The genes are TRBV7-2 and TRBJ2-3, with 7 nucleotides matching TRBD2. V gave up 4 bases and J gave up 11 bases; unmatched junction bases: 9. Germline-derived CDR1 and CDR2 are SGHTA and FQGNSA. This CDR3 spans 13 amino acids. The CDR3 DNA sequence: TGTGCCAGCAGCTCCTATCGGGAGGTGGTGCAGTATTTT. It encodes CASSSYREVVQYF.

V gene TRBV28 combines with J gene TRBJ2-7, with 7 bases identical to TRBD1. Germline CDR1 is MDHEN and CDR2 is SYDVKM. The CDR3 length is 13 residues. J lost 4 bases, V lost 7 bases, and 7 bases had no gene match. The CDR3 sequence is CASMPGTAYEQYF. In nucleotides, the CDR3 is TGTGCCAGCATGCCCGGGACAGCGTACGAGCAGTACTTC.

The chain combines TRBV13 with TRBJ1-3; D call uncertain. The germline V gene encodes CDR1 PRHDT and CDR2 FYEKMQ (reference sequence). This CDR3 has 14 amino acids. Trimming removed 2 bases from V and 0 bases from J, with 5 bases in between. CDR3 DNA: TGTGCCAGCAGCTTACGGGGCTCTGGAAACACCATATATTTT. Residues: CASSLRGSGNTIYF.

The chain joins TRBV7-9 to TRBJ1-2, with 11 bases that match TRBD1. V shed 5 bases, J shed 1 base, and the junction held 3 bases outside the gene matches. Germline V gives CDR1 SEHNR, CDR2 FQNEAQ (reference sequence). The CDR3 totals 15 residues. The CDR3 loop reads CASSLGQGGNYGYTF. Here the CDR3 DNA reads TGTGCCAGCAGCCTGGGACAGGGGGGTAACTATGGCTACACCTTC.

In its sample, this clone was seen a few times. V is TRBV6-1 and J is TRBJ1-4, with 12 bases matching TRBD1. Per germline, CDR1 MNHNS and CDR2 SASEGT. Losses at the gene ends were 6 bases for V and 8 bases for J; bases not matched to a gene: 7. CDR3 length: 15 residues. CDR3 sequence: CASRAAGQGAEKLFF. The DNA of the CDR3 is TGTGCCAGCAGAGCTGCGGGACAGGGGGCGGAAAAACTGTTTTTT.

In nucleotides, the CDR3 is TGTGCCAGCCTACAGGCAGGGCCCACCGGGGAGCTGTTTTTT. This codes for CASLQAGPTGELFF. The chain is built from TRBV28 and TRBJ2-2; tentative D call: TRBD1 (5 bases). This CDR3 has 14 amino acids. V lost 8 bases and J 4 bases, leaving 14 bases between the germline ends. Germline-derived CDR1 and CDR2 are MDHEN and SYDVKM.

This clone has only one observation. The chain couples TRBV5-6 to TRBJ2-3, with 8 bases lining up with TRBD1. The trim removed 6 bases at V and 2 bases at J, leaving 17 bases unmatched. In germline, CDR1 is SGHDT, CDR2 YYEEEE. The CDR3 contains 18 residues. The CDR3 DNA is TGTGCCAGCACAATGATCAAATACCGGACAGGGCCCACAGATACGCAGTATTTT. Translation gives CASTMIKYRTGPTDTQYF.

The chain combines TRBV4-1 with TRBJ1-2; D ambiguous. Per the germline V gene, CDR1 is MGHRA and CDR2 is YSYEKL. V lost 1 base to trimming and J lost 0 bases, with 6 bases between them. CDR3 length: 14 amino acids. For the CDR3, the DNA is TGCGCCAGCAGCCAAGGCGGTTCTAACTATGGCTACACCTTC. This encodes CASSQGGSNYGYTF.

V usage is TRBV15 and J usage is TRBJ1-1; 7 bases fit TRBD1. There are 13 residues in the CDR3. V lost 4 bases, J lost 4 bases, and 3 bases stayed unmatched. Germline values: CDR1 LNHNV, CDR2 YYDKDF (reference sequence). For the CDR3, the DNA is TGTGCCACCAGCATCCACAGGGGCACTGAAGCTTTCTTT. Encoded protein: CATSIHRGTEAFF.

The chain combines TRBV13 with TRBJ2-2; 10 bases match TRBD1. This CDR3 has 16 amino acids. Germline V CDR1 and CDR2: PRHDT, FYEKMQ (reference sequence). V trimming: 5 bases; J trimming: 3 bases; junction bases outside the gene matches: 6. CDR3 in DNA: TGTGCCAGCAGCGACACCGGGACAGGGGACACCGGGGAGCTGTTTTTT. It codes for CASSDTGTGDTGELFF.

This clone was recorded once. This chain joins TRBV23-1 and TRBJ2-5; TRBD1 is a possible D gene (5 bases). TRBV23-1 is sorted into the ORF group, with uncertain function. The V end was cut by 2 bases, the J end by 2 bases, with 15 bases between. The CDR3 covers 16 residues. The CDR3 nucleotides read TGCGCCAGCAGTCAAAACAGGCCCTCTAAACAAGAGACCCAGTACTTC. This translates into CASSQNRPSKQETQYF.

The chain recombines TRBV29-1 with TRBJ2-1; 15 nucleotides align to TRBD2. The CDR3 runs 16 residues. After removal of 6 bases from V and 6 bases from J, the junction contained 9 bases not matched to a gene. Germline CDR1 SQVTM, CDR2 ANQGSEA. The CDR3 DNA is TGCAGCGTGAAGGGGACTAGCGGGAGGAGCGCCAATGAGCAGTTCTTC. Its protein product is CSVKGTSGRSANEQFF.

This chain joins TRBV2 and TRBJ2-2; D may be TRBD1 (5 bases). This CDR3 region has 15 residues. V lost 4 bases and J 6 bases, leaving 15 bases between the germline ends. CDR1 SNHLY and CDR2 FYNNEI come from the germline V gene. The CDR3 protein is CASSGNSQGSGELFF. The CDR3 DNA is TGTGCCAGCAGTGGAAACTCGCAGGGTTCCGGGGAGCTGTTTTTT.

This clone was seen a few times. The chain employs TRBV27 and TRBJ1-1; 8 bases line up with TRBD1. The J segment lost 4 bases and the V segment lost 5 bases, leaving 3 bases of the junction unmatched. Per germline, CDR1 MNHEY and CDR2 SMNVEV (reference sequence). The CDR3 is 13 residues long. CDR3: CASSQGQATEAFF. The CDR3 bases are TGTGCCAGCAGTCAGGGACAGGCCACTGAAGCTTTCTTT.

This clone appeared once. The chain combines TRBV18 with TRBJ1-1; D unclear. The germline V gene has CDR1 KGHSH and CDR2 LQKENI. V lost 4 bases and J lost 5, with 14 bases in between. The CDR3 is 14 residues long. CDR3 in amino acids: CASSLPGGRTEAFF. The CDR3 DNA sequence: TGTGCCAGCTCACTTCCTGGAGGGAGGACTGAAGCTTTCTTT.

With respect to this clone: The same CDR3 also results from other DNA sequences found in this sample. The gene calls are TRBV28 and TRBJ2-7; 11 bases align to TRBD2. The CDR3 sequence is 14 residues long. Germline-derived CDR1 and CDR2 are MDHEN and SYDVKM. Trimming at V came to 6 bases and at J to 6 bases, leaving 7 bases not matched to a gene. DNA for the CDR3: TGTGCCAGCAGCCCGCGGACTAGCGGGCTCGAGCAGTACTTC. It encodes CASSPRTSGLEQYF. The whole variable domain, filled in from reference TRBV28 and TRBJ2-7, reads DVKVTQSSRYLVKRTGEKVFLECVQDMDHENMFWYRQDPGLGLRLIYFSYDVKMKEKGDIPEGYSVSREKKERFSLILESASTNQTSMYLCASSPRTSGLEQYFGPGTRLTVT.

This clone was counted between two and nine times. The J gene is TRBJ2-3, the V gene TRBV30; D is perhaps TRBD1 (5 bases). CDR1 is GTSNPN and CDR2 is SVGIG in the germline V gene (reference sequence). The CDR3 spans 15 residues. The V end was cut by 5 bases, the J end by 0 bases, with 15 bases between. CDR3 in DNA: TGTGCCTGGGAGTCAGGGCAATCTAGCACAGATACGCAGTATTTT. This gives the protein CAWESGQSSTDTQYF.

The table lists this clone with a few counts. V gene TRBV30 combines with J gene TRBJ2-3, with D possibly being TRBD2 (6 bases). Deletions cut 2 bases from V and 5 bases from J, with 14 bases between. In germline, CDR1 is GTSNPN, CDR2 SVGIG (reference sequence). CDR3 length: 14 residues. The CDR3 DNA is TGTGCCTGGAGTTCACTAGCTGCCCGAGATACGCAGTATTTT. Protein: CAWSSLAARDTQYF.

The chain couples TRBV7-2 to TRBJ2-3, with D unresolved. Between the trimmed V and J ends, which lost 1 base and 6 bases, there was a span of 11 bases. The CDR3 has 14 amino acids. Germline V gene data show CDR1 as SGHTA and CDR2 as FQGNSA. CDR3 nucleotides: TGTGCCAGCAGCTTAGATCCCAGGCAGGATACGCAGTATTTT. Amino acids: CASSLDPRQDTQYF.

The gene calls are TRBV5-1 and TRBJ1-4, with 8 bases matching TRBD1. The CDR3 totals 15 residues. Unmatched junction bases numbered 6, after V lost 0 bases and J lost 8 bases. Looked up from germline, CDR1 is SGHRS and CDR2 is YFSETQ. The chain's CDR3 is CASSLEGQAGEKLFF. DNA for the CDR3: TGCGCCAGCAGCTTGGAGGGACAGGCGGGGGAAAAACTGTTTTTT. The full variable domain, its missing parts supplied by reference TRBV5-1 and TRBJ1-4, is KAGVTQTPRYLIKTRGQQVTLSCSPISGHRSVSWYQQTPGQGLQFLFEYFSETQRNKGNFPGRFSGRQFSNSRSEMNVSTLELGDSALYLCASSLEGQAGEKLFFGSGTQLSVL.